One sample yielded the 17 T cell receptor beta chains listed below, sequenced in a study of blood T cell repertoires in COVID-19. Data came from immunoSEQ multiplex PCR; TCRdb stores just in-frame clones and leaves some out. The sample includes around 500,000 clones, about nine tenths of them seen just once. Sequencing was performed on PBMCs or T cells enriched from blood (not recorded which). The source is a woman aged 60-70 years who had recovered from COVID-19.

This chain links TRBV10-2 with TRBJ2-3, with 9 bases matching TRBD2. CDR1 is WSHSY, CDR2 SAAADI, per germline. There are 16 residues in the CDR3. The V and J ends lost 0 bases and 5 bases, in that order; junction bases with no gene match: 6. This chain's CDR3 is CASSESGGGARDTQYF. The CDR3 bases are TGCGCCAGCAGTGAGTCGGGCGGGGGGGCTCGAGATACGCAGTATTTT.

The chain couples TRBV19 to TRBJ1-5; 8 nucleotides agree with TRBD1. The CDR3 has 15 residues. J was trimmed by 3 bases and V by 5 bases; bases with no gene match: 6. Looked up from germline, CDR1 is LNHDA and CDR2 is SQIVND (reference sequence). In DNA form, the CDR3 reads TGTGCCAGTAGTTTTGAGACAGGGGCCAATCAGCCCCAGCATTTT. As protein: CASSFETGANQPQHF.

The chain combines TRBV6-5 with TRBJ1-2; 11 bases align to TRBD1. V was pared by 5 bases and J by 0 bases, with 2 bases of the junction left unmatched. This CDR3 has 15 amino acids. CDR1 MNHEY and CDR2 SVGAGI come from the germline V gene. In nucleotides, the CDR3 is TGTGCCAGCAGTCGGGACAGGGGGGCTAACTATGGCTACACCTTC. It specifies CASSRDRGANYGYTF.

The chain is built from TRBV6-5 and TRBJ2-7, with a weak D call TRBD1 (5 bases). V lost 5 bases and J 7 bases, leaving 15 bases between the germline ends. The CDR3 length is 13 residues. CDR1 and CDR2 (germline): MNHEY, SVGAGI. This chain's CDR3 is CASSLTGVVEQYV. As DNA, the CDR3 is TGTGCCAGCAGTCTTACAGGTGTAGTAGAGCAGTACGTC.

Worth noting for this clone: Other DNA sequences in the sample encode the same CDR3. The chain employs TRBV3-1 (or the pseudogene TRBV3-2) and TRBJ2-1; tentative D call: TRBD2 (7 bases). This CDR3 is 12 amino acids long. Germline V lookup: CDR1 LGHDT, CDR2 YNNKEL (reference sequence). With 1 base removed from V and 12 bases from J, the gap between germline ends came to 10 bases. CDR3 DNA sequence: TGTGCCAGCAGCCAAGGTGCGGGGGCGCAGTTCTTC. Translating it yields CASSQGAGAQFF.

The chain uses TRBV5-1 and TRBJ2-7; no firm D call. Germline V gene sequence: CDR1 SGHRS, CDR2 YFSETQ. CDR3 length: 14 residues. V was clipped by 5 bases and J by 7 bases, with 19 bases between them. The CDR3 DNA sequence: TGCGCCAGCAGGAAAAGCGATAAACCTATAGAGCAGTACTTC. Translated, it gives CASRKSDKPIEQYF.

The chain joins TRBV7-2 to TRBJ2-3; 9 bases match TRBD2. CDR1 is SGHTA and CDR2 is FQGNSA in the germline V gene. The CDR3 sequence is 16 residues long. J lost 4 bases, V lost 4 bases, and 9 bases had no gene match. The CDR3 DNA follows: TGTGCCAGCAGCTCCACCGTGGGCGGGGGGGCAGATACGCAGTATTTT. Its protein product is CASSSTVGGGADTQYF. The whole variable domain, filled in from reference TRBV7-2 and TRBJ2-3, reads GAGVSQSPSNKVTEKGKDVELRCDPISGHTALYWYRQSLGQGLEFLIYFQGNSAPDKSGLPSDRFSAERTGGSVSTLTIQRTQQEDSAVYLCASSSTVGGGADTQYFGPGTRLTVL.

This rearrangement joins TRBV6-5 to TRBJ2-5; maybe TRBD1 (6 bases). The CDR3 loop spans 16 amino acids. Germline V gene data show CDR1 as MNHEY and CDR2 as SVGAGI. Between the trimmed V and J ends, which lost 2 bases and 4 bases, there was a span of 17 bases. For the CDR3, the DNA is TGTGCCAGCAGTTACGTCGTGGGCCAGGGGTTAGAGACCCAGTACTTC. Translated, it gives CASSYVVGQGLETQYF.

CDR3 residues: CASSSGPGSNEKLFF. Here the CDR3 DNA reads TGCGCCAGCAGCTCTGGTCCGGGATCTAATGAAAAACTGTTTTTT. This chain links TRBV5-1 with TRBJ1-4, with D unclear. V lost 3 bases to trimming and J lost 3 bases, with 12 bases between them. CDR1 is SGHRS, CDR2 YFSETQ, per germline. This CDR3 has 15 amino acids.

V usage is TRBV7-2 and J usage is TRBJ1-1, with D tentatively TRBD1 (6 bases). Germline assignment: CDR1 SGHTA and CDR2 FQGNSA. V was clipped by 3 bases and J by 7 bases, with 12 bases between them. CDR3 length: 13 residues. The CDR3 bases are TGTGCCAGCAGCTTGACAGGAGGCCATGAAGCTTTCTTT. The encoded protein is CASSLTGGHEAFF.

This clone was counted a single time. The chain combines TRBV6-5 with TRBJ1-4; perhaps TRBD1 as D (6 bases). Germline CDR1 reads MNHEY; CDR2 reads SVGAGI. V was shortened by 4 bases and J by 8 bases, with 14 bases between the two germline ends. This CDR3 has 14 amino acids. In nucleotides, the CDR3 is TGTGCCAGCAGTTTCGAACAGGGTTGGGAAAAACTGTTTTTT. Translation: CASSFEQGWEKLFF.

The chain recombines TRBV5-1 with TRBJ2-7; TRBD1 agrees at 8 bases. CDR1 and CDR2 (germline): SGHRS, YFSETQ. This CDR3 comprises 12 residues. V lost 7 bases to trimming and J lost 5 bases; unmatched junction nucleotides: 5. CDR3 loop: CASRQGSHEQYF. The CDR3 DNA follows: TGCGCCAGCCGACAGGGGTCCCACGAGCAGTACTTC.

This rearrangement joins TRBV6-2 or TRBV6-3 to TRBJ2-5; 9 bases map to TRBD2. Unmatched junction bases numbered 5, after V lost 2 bases and J lost 1 base. The germline gives CDR1 MNHEY, CDR2 SVGEGT. CDR3 size: 16 residues. The CDR3 coding sequence is TGTGCCAGCAGTTACGGCCCAGCGGGGGGCCAAGAGACCCAGTACTTC. It encodes CASSYGPAGGQETQYF.

Comment on this clone: Other DNA sequences in the sample encode the same CDR3. J is TRBJ2-2 and V is TRBV9; possible D gene TRBD2, 5 bases. This CDR3 has 14 residues. CDR1 is SGDLS, CDR2 YYNGEE, per germline. V lost 0 bases, J lost 4 bases, and 7 bases lay in between. In DNA, the CDR3 is TGTGCCAGCAGCGTAGGAGGACTCACCGGGGAGCTGTTTTTT. This translates into CASSVGGLTGELFF.

V usage is TRBV6-6 and J usage is TRBJ2-1; 8 bases map to TRBD1. J lost 3 bases, V lost 5 bases, and 3 bases had no gene match. Germline V gene sequence: CDR1 MNHNY, CDR2 SVGAGI (reference sequence). CDR3 length equals 14 residues. CDR3 sequence reads: CASSGGQVYNEQFF. CDR3 DNA sequence: TGTGCCAGCAGTGGGGGACAGGTCTACAATGAGCAGTTCTTC.

This chain uses TRBV7-8 with TRBJ2-2; 7 bases align to TRBD1. Germline CDR1 SGHVS, CDR2 FQNEAQ. V lost 7 bases, J lost 4 bases, and 9 bases stayed unmatched. The CDR3 is 15 amino acids. The CDR3 DNA sequence: TGTGCCAGCATAGCTACAGGGGTCCGCACCGGGGAGCTGTTTTTT. Protein: CASIATGVRTGELFF.

The V gene is TRBV5-6, the J gene TRBJ2-3, with 10 bases identical to TRBD1. Trimming cost V 5 bases and J 4 bases; bases outside gene matches: 4. The germline gives CDR1 SGHDT, CDR2 YYEEEE. The CDR3 runs to 14 residues. CDR3 in amino acids: CASRRQGASDTQYF. CDR3 coding DNA: TGTGCCAGCAGGCGACAGGGGGCGTCAGATACGCAGTATTTT. The full variable domain, in which reference TRBV5-6 and TRBJ2-3 provide the parts outside the CDR3, is DAGVTQSPTHLIKTRGQQVTLRCSPKSGHDTVSWYQQALGQGPQFIFQYYEEEERQRGNFPDRFSGHQFPNYSSELNVNALLLGDSALYLCASRRQGASDTQYFGPGTRLTVL.